This T cell receptor beta chain was sequenced for a study of blood T cells in healthy people across ages. The table lists this clonotype with many counts. Then a second PCR, running roughly 7 to 11 cycles, was carried out with a sample-barcoded 5' primer and a J-beta primer mix. Per sample, CDR3-containing paired-end reads numbered at least 2.5 million. One entry per CDR3 protein results from TCRdb running MiXCR on the 5' RACE reads. In the table there are roughly 640,000 distinct CDR3 sequences, 25% to 35% of which are singletons. This CDR3 contains 14 residues. CDR1 is MNHNS and CDR2 is SASEGT in the germline V gene. V lost 3 bases, J lost 7 bases, and 10 bases lay in between. Whenever a sample was processed, at least 6.5 million PBMCs were isolated.

The sequence came from a woman aged 80 or older in good health. Input material: blood. The gene calls are TRBV6-1 and TRBJ1-6; D not resolved. CDR3 residues: CASSDFTRNSPLHF. The CDR3 bases are TGTGCCAGCAGTGATTTTACAAGAAATTCACCCCTCCACTTT.